This T cell receptor (beta chain) stems from a study of cytomegalovirus exposure and HLA in healthy donors. Broader study findings: First-cohort TCR clusters tended to co-occur in the roughly 130 validation repertoires, a later analysis found.

Produced via immunoSEQ multiplex PCR; TCRdb's table is partial and in-frame only. The data contain about 120,000 clones, approximately 88% of them seen just once; the ten biggest clones take up over 6%. A note on this clone: Its antigen is undetermined.

V lost 0 bases and J lost 8, with 7 bases in between. The CDR3 loop spans 11 amino acids. Germline CDR1 reads GTSNPN; CDR2 reads SVGIG (reference sequence). Sequenced input: PBMCs. This receptor was obtained from a woman under 30 in good health and CMV-seropositive. The chain links TRBV30 to TRBJ1-1; tentatively, D is TRBD1 (5 bases). CDR3 bases: TGTGCCTGGAGTGTACAGGTCGAAGCTTTCTTT. This gives the protein CAWSVQVEAFF.